Below, 2 T cell receptor beta chains from the same sample are listed, as sequenced in a study of beta chain features in type 1 diabetes. No cognate antigen is known for these TCRs. Overall study results and limits: Across all four CD4+ subsets, people with type 1 diabetes showed modestly shorter TCRB CDR3s.

Reverse transcribing all isolated RNA meant expressed TCRB transcripts were sequenced. Assay used: immunoSEQ multiplex PCR; TCRdb lists only in-frame clones, some missing. The repertoire holds 300,000 to 350,000 clones, with about 14% as singletons. The specimen sequenced was naive CD4+ T cells from blood. These receptors were obtained from a woman aged 18-35 years with type 1 diabetes.

In its sample, this clone was seen a few times. The chain uses TRBV5-1 and TRBJ1-1; 7 positions agree with TRBD1. Germline trimming cut 4 bases from V and 1 base from J; bases unmatched to any gene: 10. Per the germline V gene, CDR1 is SGHRS and CDR2 is YFSETQ. This CDR3 is 16 amino acids long. CDR3 nucleotides: TGCGCCAGCAGCCCTTACGCCGGGACAGCGAACACTGAAGCTTTCTTT. Encoded protein: CASSPYAGTANTEAFF. The variable domain in full, completed from reference TRBV5-1 and TRBJ1-1, reads KAGVTQTPRYLIKTRGQQVTLSCSPISGHRSVSWYQQTPGQGLQFLFEYFSETQRNKGNFPGRFSGRQFSNSRSEMNVSTLELGDSALYLCASSPYAGTANTEAFFGQGTRLTVV.

The chain uses TRBV28 and TRBJ2-5; 11 bases agree with TRBD1. This CDR3 region has 15 residues. Germline assignment: CDR1 MDHEN and CDR2 SYDVKM. After removal of 4 bases from V and 5 bases from J, the junction contained 6 bases not matched to a gene. The CDR3 here is CASSSSGQGVETQYF. Here the CDR3 DNA reads TGTGCCAGCAGTTCATCGGGACAGGGGGTCGAGACCCAGTACTTC.